This T cell receptor beta chain originates from a study of regulatory T cells in long-lasting Graves disease. CDR3 regions were amplified by Arm-PCR using iRepertoire HTBI primers to build TCR beta libraries. TCRdb reanalysed the multiplex PCR reads using MiXCR and keeps one entry per CDR3 protein. This table holds 350,000 to 400,000 distinct CDR3 sequences, about 16% found once. The time point was: newly diagnosed GD, antithyroid drugs for less than 3 months. TCR sequences were obtained from RNA taken from PBMCs. In this sample, this clonotype turned up a few times. Deletions cut 6 bases from V and 3 bases from J, with 6 bases between. This CDR3 region has 11 residues. Germline V CDR1 and CDR2: DFQATT, SNEGSKA (reference sequence). These records were also assigned to another study, of T cells in Graves' hyperthyroidism and ophthalmopathy.

The sequence was collected from a woman aged 18-30 years with Graves disease. V and J are TRBV20-1 and TRBJ2-1; D is unresolved. Sequenced material: peripheral blood mononuclear cells (PBMCs), taken at new diagnosis, from a patient treated with antithyroid drugs. CDR3 nucleotides: TGCAGTGCGGATCTCTACAATGAGCAGTTCTTC. It translates to CSADLYNEQFF.